Sequencing of this T cell receptor (beta chain) was carried out in a study of T cells after yellow fever vaccination. In its sample, this clonotype was seen a few times. Antigen: not known. Findings and limits, study-wide: The secondary response was weaker, and its peak arrived faster, on day 5 versus 15. Researchers noted that a small share of clonotypes showed up in both CD4 and CD8 compartments. Abundant clonotypes (contaminants from the bulk population) could be present in FACS-sorted repertoires.

CDR3 length: 17 residues. V lost 0 bases, J lost 3 bases, and 16 bases lay in between. CDR1 is LGHNA and CDR2 is YSLEER in the germline V gene. UMIs were added to TCR cDNA along with a universal primer site when it was made by 5'RACE template switching. TCRdb processed the 5' RACE reads anew with MiXCR; each CDR3 protein has one entry. The sample includes approximately 350,000 distinct CDR3 sequences, 11% of them seen just once. The sequenced sample was PBMCs, obtained on the day of the first yellow fever vaccination. The chain combines TRBV4-3 with TRBJ2-3, with D maybe TRBD2 (5 bases). The TCR comes from a man between 18 and 35 years old who received the YFV17D yellow fever vaccine. This CDR3 is CASSQEGGFAGTDTQYF. DNA for the CDR3: TGCGCCAGCAGCCAAGAGGGCGGATTCGCGGGTACAGATACGCAGTATTTT.